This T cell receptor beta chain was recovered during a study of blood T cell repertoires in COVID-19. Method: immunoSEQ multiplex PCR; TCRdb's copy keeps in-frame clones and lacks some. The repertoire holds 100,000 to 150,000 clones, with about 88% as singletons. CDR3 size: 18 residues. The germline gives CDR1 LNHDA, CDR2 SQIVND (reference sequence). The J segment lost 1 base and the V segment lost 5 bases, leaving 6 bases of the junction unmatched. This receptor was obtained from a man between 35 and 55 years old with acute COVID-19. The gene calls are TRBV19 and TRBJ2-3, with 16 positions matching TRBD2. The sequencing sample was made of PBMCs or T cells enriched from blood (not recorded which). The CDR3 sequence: CASSSGTSGRAGTDTQYF. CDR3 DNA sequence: TGTGCCAGTAGTTCCGGGACTAGCGGGAGGGCCGGCACAGATACGCAGTATTTT. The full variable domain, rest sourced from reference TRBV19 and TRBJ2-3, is DGGITQSPKYLFRKEGQNVTLSCEQNLNHDAMYWYRQDPGQGLRLIYYSQIVNDFQKGDIAEGYSVSREKKESFPLTVTSAQKNPTAFYLCASSSGTSGRAGTDTQYFGPGTRLTVL.